A single sample is the source of the 9 T cell receptor beta chains below, sequenced in a study of monozygotic twins with inflammatory bowel disease. TCRdb re-called the 5' RACE reads; one entry per CDR3 protein, DNA not given. This sample's table reports 350,000 to 550,000 distinct CDR3 sequences. The material sequenced was blood. The receptor source for this set is a human donor with ulcerative colitis or Crohn's disease, or a healthy co-twin of an affected twin (not recorded which).

The chain combines TRBV7-9 with TRBJ2-3; the D call of TRBD1 rests on TCRdb alone, since no DNA is present to check it. The CDR3 has 15 amino acids. Germline CDR1 is SEHNR and CDR2 is FQNEAQ (reference sequence). The CDR3 spells CASSPAGGPEDTQYF.

The chain couples TRBV7-9 to TRBJ1-6. Germline V gene lookup returns CDR1 SEHNR and CDR2 FQNEAQ (reference sequence). The CDR3 length is 14 residues. The CDR3 sequence is CASSLVESNSPLHF.

The rearrangement joins TRBV7-2 to TRBJ2-5; TCRdb's D call of TRBD1 is untestable without DNA. The CDR3 covers 13 residues. Germline V gives CDR1 SGHTA, CDR2 FQGNSA. The CDR3 here is CASSEWGGETQYF.

The J gene is TRBJ2-7, the V gene TRBV5-1; TCRdb's D gene call, TRBD1, goes unchecked for lack of DNA. Germline V CDR1 and CDR2: SGHRS, YFSETQ. The CDR3 length is 18 residues. The CDR3 spells CASSLEVGGGAGRYEQYF.

The CDR3 sequence: CASSLRALNEKLFF. The rearrangement joins TRBV4-1 to TRBJ1-4. Per germline, CDR1 MGHRA and CDR2 YSYEKL. This CDR3 is 14 amino acids long.

The rearrangement uses TRBV5-5 and TRBJ1-2. Germline CDR1 is SGHKS and CDR2 is YYEKEE (reference sequence). CDR3 size: 13 residues. CDR3 region: CASSFPLTAGYTF.

The chain has TRBV3-1 and TRBJ1-1. The germline V gene has CDR1 LGHDT and CDR2 YNNKEL (reference sequence). This CDR3 is built from 14 residues. CDR3 sequence: CASSLILGGTEAFF.

The J gene is TRBJ2-7, the V gene TRBV12-3 or TRBV12-4; TCRdb's D call, TRBD1, is unchecked because there is no DNA. The CDR3 runs 14 residues. CDR3 in amino acids: CASTGQGAPNEQYF.

This CDR3 is CSVEMTGGGRYGYTF. This rearrangement joins TRBV29-1 to TRBJ1-2; there is no DNA to check the TCRdb D call of TRBD1. CDR3 length: 15 residues. The V gene's germline CDR1 is SQVTM and CDR2 ANQGSEA.